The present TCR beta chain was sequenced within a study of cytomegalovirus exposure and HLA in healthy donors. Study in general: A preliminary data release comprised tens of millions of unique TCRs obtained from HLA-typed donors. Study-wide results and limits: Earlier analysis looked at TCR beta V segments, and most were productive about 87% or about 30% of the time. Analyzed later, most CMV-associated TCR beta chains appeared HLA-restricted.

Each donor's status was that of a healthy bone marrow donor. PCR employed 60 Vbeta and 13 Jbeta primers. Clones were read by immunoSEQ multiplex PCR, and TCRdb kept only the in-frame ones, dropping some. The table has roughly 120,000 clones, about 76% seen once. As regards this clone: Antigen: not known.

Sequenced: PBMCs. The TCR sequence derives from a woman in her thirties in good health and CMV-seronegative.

The CDR3 bases are TGTGCCAGTAGTAGGCACCGGGACACCAATAATTCACCCCTCCACTTT. Protein: CASSRHRDTNNSPLHF. The chain uses TRBV19 and TRBJ1-6, with D maybe TRBD1 (6 bases). The CDR3 extends over 16 amino acids. Trimming took off 4 bases at V and 5 bases at J, with 15 bases between the two ends. Germline V gene lookup returns CDR1 LNHDA and CDR2 SQIVND (reference sequence).